Each of the 27 T cell receptor beta chains below was sequenced from the same sample in a study of cytomegalovirus exposure and HLA in healthy donors. Researchers ran the PCR with 60 Vbeta and 13 Jbeta primers. Sequencing used immunoSEQ multiplex PCR; TCRdb keeps in-frame clones, though not all of them. The table records roughly 150,000 clones, 75% of them present only once. Sequenced: PBMCs. These receptor sequences come from a man between 18 and 35 years old in good health and CMV-seropositive.

V usage is TRBV27 and J usage is TRBJ1-5; no clear D gene. There are 11 residues in the CDR3. The V end lost 2 bases, the J end lost 12 bases, and 8 bases lay between the germline ends. From germline, CDR1 is MNHEY and CDR2 SMNVEV (reference sequence). CDR3 in DNA: TGTGCCAGCAGTTTAGACGGGGTCCAGCATTTT. It specifies CASSLDGVQHF.

The rearrangement links TRBV18 to TRBJ1-1; TRBD1 is a possible D gene (6 bases). With 0 bases removed from V and 0 bases from J, the gap between germline ends came to 11 bases. Germline V gene sequence: CDR1 KGHSH, CDR2 LQKENI. The CDR3 consists of 16 residues. The CDR3 sequence: CASSPPDQGMNTEAFF. CDR3 sequence (DNA): TGTGCCAGCTCACCACCGGATCAGGGGATGAACACTGAAGCTTTCTTT. Full variable domain (missing parts from reference TRBV18 and TRBJ1-1): NAGVMQNPRHLVRRRGQEARLRCSPMKGHSHVYWYRQLPEEGLKFMVYLQKENIIDESGMPKERFSAEFPKEGPSILRIQQVVRGDSAAYFCASSPPDQGMNTEAFFGQGTRLTVV.

The chain is built from TRBV27 and TRBJ2-2; 7 bases are a match to TRBD1. This CDR3 comprises 16 residues. Germline CDR1 reads MNHEY; CDR2 reads SMNVEV (reference sequence). V shed 5 bases and J 4 bases; nucleotides not matched to a gene: 10. Here the CDR3 reads CASSKTGYSFTGELFF. Here the CDR3 DNA reads TGTGCCAGCAGTAAGACAGGGTATAGTTTCACCGGGGAGCTGTTTTTT.

V and J are TRBV2 and TRBJ2-7; unclear D gene. This CDR3 contains 13 residues. V gave up 5 bases and J gave up 7 bases, with 15 bases separating them. Germline V gives CDR1 SNHLY, CDR2 FYNNEI. For the CDR3, the DNA is TGTGCCAGCAGTACCACCCTACTACGAGAGCAGTACTTC. Translated: CASSTTLLREQYF.

The genes are TRBV27 and TRBJ1-1; D is uncertain. The length of the CDR3 is 14 residues. CDR1 and CDR2 (germline): MNHEY, SMNVEV (reference sequence). V was pared by 11 bases and J by 0 bases, with 16 bases between. For the CDR3, the DNA is TGTGCCCTCCTCCGTGGAGTCTTGAACACTGAAGCTTTCTTT. Its translation: CALLRGVLNTEAFF.

The chain has TRBV7-9 and TRBJ2-2; D may be TRBD2 (6 bases). V gave up 7 bases and J gave up 6 bases, with 15 bases separating them. The CDR3 is 14 amino acids. Germline loops: CDR1 SEHNR, CDR2 FQNEAQ (reference sequence). The CDR3 sequence is CASKAGGGAGELFF. CDR3 sequence (DNA): TGTGCCAGCAAGGCCGGAGGCGGGGCCGGGGAGCTGTTTTTT.

The V and J genes are TRBV29-1 and TRBJ2-3; D gene ambiguous. CDR1 and CDR2 (germline): SQVTM, ANQGSEA. The CDR3 length is 12 residues. V lost 5 bases, J lost 6 bases, and 12 bases lay in between. The CDR3 loop is CSVRRSSDTQYF. As DNA, the CDR3 is TGCAGCGTTCGTCGGTCGTCTGATACGCAGTATTTT.

The J gene is TRBJ1-1, the V gene TRBV19; D perhaps matches TRBD1 (5 bases). The germline V gene has CDR1 LNHDA and CDR2 SQIVND (reference sequence). The V gene lost 7 bases and the J gene lost 4 bases, with 19 bases spanning the gap. The CDR3 is 15 amino acids. The CDR3 DNA is TGTGCCAGTATCGTCGGGCAAAAAAGGGGCACTGAAGCTTTCTTT. Encoded protein: CASIVGQKRGTEAFF.

The V call is TRBV27, the J call TRBJ1-2; TRBD1 agrees at 9 bases. V dropped 7 bases and J dropped 8; count of bases not matched to a gene: 11. Per the germline V gene, CDR1 is MNHEY and CDR2 is SMNVEV (reference sequence). The CDR3 is 14 amino acids. This CDR3 reads CASTSGGQGRGYTF. The CDR3 nucleotides are TGTGCCAGCACCTCCGGGGGACAGGGTAGAGGCTACACCTTC.

A single count supports this clone. This chain joins TRBV7-8 and TRBJ1-1, with D possibly matching TRBD1 (5 bases). The CDR3 extends over 13 amino acids. Per germline, CDR1 SGHVS and CDR2 FQNEAQ. V was cut by 4 bases and J by 2 bases, with 8 bases left in between. CDR3 sequence: CASSSDRNTEAFF. The CDR3 DNA is TGTGCCAGCAGCTCCGACAGAAACACTGAAGCTTTCTTT.

This chain joins TRBV5-1 and TRBJ2-2, with 8 bases matching TRBD2. Germline trimming cut 0 bases from V and 3 bases from J; bases unmatched to any gene: 1. The CDR3 consists of 15 residues. Germline CDR1 reads SGHRS; CDR2 reads YFSETQ. CDR3 in DNA: TGCGCCAGCAGCTTGGTAGCGGGGTACACCGGGGAGCTGTTTTTT. Its protein product is CASSLVAGYTGELFF.

The chain combines TRBV7-9 with TRBJ2-7; 13 bases map to TRBD2. V trimming: 5 bases; J trimming: 6 bases; junction bases outside the gene matches: 10. Germline V gene sequence: CDR1 SEHNR, CDR2 FQNEAQ (reference sequence). The CDR3 extends over 16 amino acids. CDR3 residues: CASSPRLAGGFFEQYF. The CDR3 DNA is TGTGCCAGCAGCCCTCGACTAGCGGGAGGCTTCTTCGAGCAGTACTTC.

The sample holds a few counts of this clone. The chain recombines TRBV7-2 with TRBJ2-5, with D possibly TRBD2 on 5 matching bases. The V gene lost 3 bases and the J gene lost 2 bases, with 19 bases spanning the gap. The CDR3 consists of 17 residues. CDR1 and CDR2 from the germline V gene are SGHTA and FQGNSA. The CDR3 DNA is TGTGCCAGCAGCTTCCCACGGGTGGGAGAAGATCAAGAGACCCAGTACTTC. This sequence encodes CASSFPRVGEDQETQYF. The full variable domain, its missing parts supplied by reference TRBV7-2 and TRBJ2-5, is GAGVSQSPSNKVTEKGKDVELRCDPISGHTALYWYRQSLGQGLEFLIYFQGNSAPDKSGLPSDRFSAERTGGSVSTLTIQRTQQEDSAVYLCASSFPRVGEDQETQYFGPGTRLLVL.

The gene calls are TRBV6-4 and TRBJ2-2; 7 bases fit TRBD2. The CDR3 is 16 amino acids. V dropped 3 bases and J dropped 2; count of bases not matched to a gene: 6. CDR1 MRHNA and CDR2 SNTAGT come from the germline V gene. The CDR3 nucleotides are TGTGCCAGCAGTGATCGAGCTAGCGGAAACACCGGGGAGCTGTTTTTT. Its protein product is CASSDRASGNTGELFF.

V gene TRBV2 combines with J gene TRBJ2-2, with 8 nucleotides matching TRBD2. The CDR3 is 14 amino acids. V dropped 7 bases and J dropped 5; count of bases not matched to a gene: 6. From germline, CDR1 is SNHLY and CDR2 FYNNEI. In DNA, the CDR3 is TGTGCCAGCAACGGGGGGGGGAGGACCGGGGAGCTGTTTTTT. Translating it yields CASNGGGRTGELFF.

This clone has only one observation. The chain is built from TRBV29-1 and TRBJ2-1, with D maybe TRBD2 (5 bases). Germline lookup yields CDR1 SQVTM and CDR2 ANQGSEA. The CDR3 has 13 amino acids. V lost 4 bases, J lost 4 bases, and 11 bases lay in between. The CDR3 reads CSVGGDRYNEQFF. The CDR3 nucleotides are TGCAGCGTTGGGGGAGATCGGTACAATGAGCAGTTCTTC.

The chain couples TRBV27 to TRBJ2-7; 8 nucleotides align to TRBD2. The V segment lost 0 bases and the J segment 5 bases; nucleotides outside the gene matches: 0. The CDR3 covers 13 residues. Germline lookup yields CDR1 MNHEY and CDR2 SMNVEV (reference sequence). CDR3 region: CASSLSSGNEQYF. The DNA of the CDR3 is TGTGCCAGCAGTTTATCTAGCGGGAACGAGCAGTACTTC.

The chain uses TRBV30 and TRBJ1-2; D gene unclear. Trimming took off 3 bases at V and 7 bases at J, with 15 bases between the two ends. Per the germline V gene, CDR1 is GTSNPN and CDR2 is SVGIG (reference sequence). The CDR3 runs to 13 residues. Here the CDR3 DNA reads TGTGCCTGGAGGGTCGCAGCCACTATTGGCTACACCTTC. Translation gives CAWRVAATIGYTF.

The chain recombines TRBV12-2 with TRBJ1-2; TRBD1 was called by the table and not checked on the DNA. TRBV12-2 corresponds to a pseudogene. This CDR3 contains 17 residues. The CDR3 loop reads CASRTGTVLLPNYGYTF. The CDR3, as DNA: TGTGCAAGTCGAACCGGGACAGTTTTACTGCCTAACTATGGCTACACCTTC.

This chain joins TRBV6-5 and TRBJ2-2; tentatively, D is TRBD1 (5 bases). The CDR3 is 14 amino acids. The ends were cut back, 0 bases at V and 9 bases at J, with 11 bases in the middle. The V gene's germline CDR1 is MNHEY and CDR2 SVGAGI. The CDR3 loop is CASSYSGLGRELFF. As DNA, the CDR3 is TGTGCCAGCAGTTACTCGGGGCTTGGGAGGGAGCTGTTTTTT.

This chain links TRBV7-2 with TRBJ2-7; D perhaps matches TRBD2 (5 bases). The V gene's germline CDR1 is SGHTA and CDR2 FQGNSA. The V gene lost 2 bases and the J gene lost 5 bases, with 13 bases spanning the gap. The CDR3 has 14 residues. The CDR3 coding sequence is TGTGCCAGCAGCTTAAGCCCTAGCCGAAACGAGCAGTACTTC. Translated, it gives CASSLSPSRNEQYF.

The chain links TRBV6-1 to TRBJ1-1; TRBD1 agrees at 7 bases. After removal of 9 bases from V and 1 base from J, the junction contained 2 bases not matched to a gene. The CDR3 length is 12 residues. Germline CDR1 and CDR2: MNHNS and SASEGT. CDR3 nucleotide sequence: TGTGCCAGTCGGACAGGGAACACTGAAGCTTTCTTT. This gives the protein CASRTGNTEAFF.

The chain uses TRBV19 and TRBJ1-1; 9 bases agree with TRBD1. The CDR3 has 14 amino acids. Germline values: CDR1 LNHDA, CDR2 SQIVND (reference sequence). J was trimmed by 10 bases and V by 4 bases; bases with no gene match: 10. CDR3 sequence: CASSTLQGAMGAFF. The CDR3 DNA follows: TGTGCCAGTAGTACCTTACAGGGGGCGATGGGAGCTTTCTTT.

V and J are TRBV9 and TRBJ2-5, with a tentative D call TRBD1 (6 bases). Trimming cost V 4 bases and J 7 bases, with 11 bases left between them. This CDR3 contains 12 residues. The germline V gene encodes CDR1 SGDLS and CDR2 YYNGEE. DNA for the CDR3: TGTGCCAGCAGCACAGGGTACGGGACCCAGTACTTC. It is translated as CASSTGYGTQYF.

The chain links TRBV28 to TRBJ1-5; D gene ambiguous. V was cut by 5 bases and J by 4 bases, with 12 bases left in between. CDR1 and CDR2 (germline): MDHEN, SYDVKM. The CDR3 consists of 14 residues. The CDR3 DNA sequence: TGTGCCAGCAGTATTACAACAGCAAATCAGCCCCAGCATTTT. Its protein product is CASSITTANQPQHF.

V usage is TRBV7-3 and J usage is TRBJ1-1; D not resolved. V was cut by 0 bases and J by 7 bases, with 9 bases left in between. Germline CDR1 reads SGHTA; CDR2 reads FQGTGA. The CDR3 consists of 13 residues. CDR3 nucleotide sequence: TGTGCCAGCAGCTTAACCCACCCGAGTGAAGCTTTCTTT. Its translation: CASSLTHPSEAFF.

The CDR3 sequence is CASSPDYEQYF. CDR3 bases: TGTGCCAGCAGCCCGGACTACGAGCAGTACTTC. This chain joins TRBV7-9 and TRBJ2-5; unclear D gene. The J call may be incorrect, as the DNA end agrees better with TRBJ2-7. Germline V gives CDR1 SEHNR, CDR2 FQNEAQ (reference sequence). CDR3 length: 11 residues.